The TCR beta chain under discussion was sequenced for a study of naive CD8 T cells in extremely preterm neonates. Points from the study as a whole: Productive template counts varied among preterm samples, a noted limitation. Relative to older groups, preterm infants had shorter, less trimmed CDR3s with fewer N additions.

Profiled with immunoSEQ multiplex PCR; TCRdb holds only in-frame clones, not every one. The sample has thousands of clones; 90% to 95% are singletons. Trimming left V 0 bases short and J 4 bases short, with 9 bases between. The germline V gene encodes CDR1 SGHRS and CDR2 YFSETQ. The CDR3 is 14 amino acids. Extremely preterm births at about 23-27 weeks of gestation supplied the samples. Pregnancies with fetal demise were excluded. Sorted cells: live naive CD8+ T cells, CD45RA+CCR7+, Annexin V-negative. Details on this clone: Its antigen is currently unknown.

The chain recombines TRBV5-1 with TRBJ2-3; weak D call: TRBD2 (5 bases). This TCR was sampled from a boy who was born preterm. Sequencing input: naive CD8+ T cells from cord blood. The CDR3 is CASSLAFGADTQYF. CDR3 nucleotide sequence: TGCGCCAGCAGCTTGGCCTTCGGGGCAGATACGCAGTATTTT.